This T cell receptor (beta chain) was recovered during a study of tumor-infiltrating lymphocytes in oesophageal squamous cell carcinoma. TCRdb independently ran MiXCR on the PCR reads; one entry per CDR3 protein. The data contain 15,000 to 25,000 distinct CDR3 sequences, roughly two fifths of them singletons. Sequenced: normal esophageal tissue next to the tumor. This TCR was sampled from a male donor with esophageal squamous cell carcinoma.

DNA for the CDR3: TGTGCCAGCAGCCCAGAAGAGGCGCGGGATATCTACAATGAGCAGTTCTTC. Its translation: CASSPEEARDIYNEQFF. The chain has TRBV7-6 and TRBJ2-1; tentatively, D is TRBD2 (6 bases). Trimming left V 5 bases short and J 3 bases short, with 20 bases between. The CDR3 covers 17 residues. CDR1 is SGHVS and CDR2 is FNYEAQ in the germline V gene.